A single sample gave rise to the 12 T cell receptor beta chains below, sequenced in a study of CD8 T cells in ankylosing spondylitis. TCRdb re-derived calls from the 5' RACE reads in MiXCR, one entry per CDR3 protein. The sample lists about 140,000 distinct CDR3 sequences, roughly 8.3% occurring once. Material for sequencing was synovial fluid, either unsorted or a sorted T cell fraction (not recorded which). These receptors came from a male donor with ankylosing spondylitis.

Only a few counts were recorded for this clonotype. J is TRBJ1-5 and V is TRBV6-1, with TRBD1 identical over 8 bases. The CDR3 contains 15 residues. With V trimmed by 6 bases and J by 2 bases, 6 bases remained unmatched. CDR1 MNHNS and CDR2 SASEGT come from the germline V gene. The CDR3, as DNA: TGTGCCAGCAGCACCAGGGGGCTCGGCAATCAGCCCCAGCATTTT. Translated: CASSTRGLGNQPQHF.

The V and J genes are TRBV28 and TRBJ2-3, with a weak D call TRBD2 (6 bases). The CDR3 consists of 16 residues. From germline, CDR1 is MDHEN and CDR2 SYDVKM. The V end lost 4 bases, the J end lost 5 bases, and 19 bases lay between the germline ends. The CDR3 bases are TGTGCCAGCAGTTCCCAGGACTATCGATGGGGAGATACGCAGTATTTT. This gives the protein CASSSQDYRWGDTQYF.

This clonotype was found many times. This chain links TRBV20-1 with TRBJ2-5; 8 bases agree with TRBD2. Germline loops: CDR1 DFQATT, CDR2 SNEGSKA (reference sequence). J gave up 2 bases and V 1 base, and 0 bases lay outside the gene matches. The CDR3 contains 13 residues. The CDR3 here is CSARVAGQETQYF. CDR3 DNA sequence: TGCAGTGCTAGAGTAGCGGGGCAAGAGACCCAGTACTTC.

This clonotype was counted at least ten times. The V call is TRBV20-1, the J call TRBJ2-5; maybe TRBD2 (6 bases). Deletions cut 3 bases from V and 2 bases from J, with 10 bases between. The CDR3 is 13 residues long. CDR1 is DFQATT and CDR2 is SNEGSKA in the germline V gene (reference sequence). The CDR3 coding sequence is TGCAGTGCTAGTTGGGACTTACAAGAGACCCAGTACTTC. Protein product: CSASWDLQETQYF.

The chain couples TRBV2 to TRBJ1-4; D unresolved. The V and J ends lost 4 bases and 8 bases respectively, with 11 bases between them. The V gene's germline CDR1 is SNHLY and CDR2 FYNNEI. This CDR3 has 13 residues. The CDR3 sequence: CASSAEDKEKLFF. For the CDR3, the DNA is TGTGCCAGCAGTGCTGAAGACAAGGAAAAACTGTTTTTT. Using reference TRBV2 and TRBJ1-4 for the parts outside the CDR3, the full variable domain is EPEVTQTPSHQVTQMGQEVILRCVPISNHLYFYWYRQILGQKVEFLVSFYNNEISEKSEIFDDQFSVERPDGSNFTLKIRSTKLEDSAMYFCASSAEDKEKLFFGSGTQLSVL.

The V and J genes are TRBV7-9 and TRBJ2-7, with a tentative D call TRBD2 (5 bases). Germline V gene lookup returns CDR1 SEHNR and CDR2 FQNEAQ (reference sequence). This CDR3 comprises 14 residues. Trimming cost V 1 base and J 1 base, with 8 bases left between them. The CDR3 DNA is TGTGCCAGCAGCTTAGGCGGGTATTCCTACGAGCAGTACTTC. It codes for CASSLGGYSYEQYF.

This clonotype was seen repeatedly, ten times or more. The rearrangement uses TRBV2 and TRBJ1-6; 7 positions match TRBD1. Germline trimming cut 2 bases from V and 4 bases from J; bases unmatched to any gene: 5. The CDR3 covers 16 residues. Germline V lookup: CDR1 SNHLY, CDR2 FYNNEI. In DNA form, the CDR3 reads TGTGCCAGCAGTGAACCACCGGGACAGTATAATTCACCCCTCCACTTT. Amino acid sequence: CASSEPPGQYNSPLHF.

Only a few counts were recorded for this clonotype. V and J are TRBV25-1 and TRBJ2-2; D not certain. The V end was cut by 3 bases, the J end by 1 base, with 9 bases between. In germline, CDR1 is MGHDK, CDR2 SYGVNS. The CDR3 has 15 residues. Here the CDR3 reads CASSESYKNTGELFF. The CDR3 nucleotides are TGTGCCAGCAGTGAGAGCTACAAGAACACCGGGGAGCTGTTTTTT. Using reference TRBV25-1 and TRBJ2-2 for the parts outside the CDR3, the full variable domain is EADIYQTPRYLVIGTGKKITLECSQTMGHDKMYWYQQDPGMELHLIHYSYGVNSTEKGDLSSESTVSRIRTEHFPLTLESARPSHTSQYLCASSESYKNTGELFFGEGSRLTVL.

This clonotype was recorded many times. The CDR3 spells CASSRGLAGEQYF. Written as DNA, the CDR3 is TGCGCCAGCAGCAGGGGACTAGCGGGCGAGCAGTACTTC. The J gene is TRBJ2-7, the V gene TRBV5-1, with TRBD2 matching over 12 bases. CDR1 is SGHRS, CDR2 YFSETQ, per germline. J lost 6 bases, V lost 4 bases, and 2 bases had no gene match. The CDR3 has 13 residues. The full variable domain, in which reference TRBV5-1 and TRBJ2-7 provide the parts outside the CDR3, is KAGVTQTPRYLIKTRGQQVTLSCSPISGHRSVSWYQQTPGQGLQFLFEYFSETQRNKGNFPGRFSGRQFSNSRSEMNVSTLELGDSALYLCASSRGLAGEQYFGPGTRLTVT.

The chain links TRBV20-1 to TRBJ2-7; D gene uncertain. CDR3 length equals 15 residues. Germline lookup yields CDR1 DFQATT and CDR2 SNEGSKA (reference sequence). Between the trimmed V and J ends, which lost 5 bases and 5 bases, there was a span of 22 bases. The CDR3 DNA follows: TGCAGTGCTGGCCCGCTGAGACAAGCTTTAGACGAGCAGTACTTC. This encodes CSAGPLRQALDEQYF.

This clonotype was seen ten or more times. The chain employs TRBV20-1 and TRBJ1-2; D is undetermined. The V gene's germline CDR1 is DFQATT and CDR2 SNEGSKA (reference sequence). The CDR3 covers 11 residues. The ends were cut back, 7 bases at V and 0 bases at J, with 6 bases in the middle. The CDR3 DNA reads TGCAGTGGGTATACTAACTATGGCTACACCTTC. Protein product: CSGYTNYGYTF.

This clonotype was observed at least ten times. V gene TRBV6-2 or TRBV6-3 combines with J gene TRBJ2-2, with unresolved D. The germline V gene has CDR1 MNHEY and CDR2 SVGEGT. The CDR3 is 14 amino acids. V was shortened by 6 bases and J by 5 bases, with 13 bases between the two germline ends. The CDR3 DNA is TGTGCCAGCAGCCCCCTTGTGGGTACCGGGGAGCTGTTTTTT. It translates to CASSPLVGTGELFF.